This T cell receptor beta chain was identified in a study of shared clonotypes between healthy human individuals. Measured with immunoSEQ multiplex PCR; TCRdb has only the in-frame clones, and not every one. This sample carries some 1.5 million clones, approximately 98% of them seen once, and the ten largest clones take about 0.45%. Sequencing was done on a sample of naive CD4+ T cells sorted from blood. Subset described: CD45RA+ positively selected. This receptor was obtained from a young man in good health.

The CDR3 DNA sequence: TGTGCCAGCAGGAGACCCGGGACAGGGAGTGGTGGCTACACCTTC. Amino acid sequence: CASRRPGTGSGGYTF. V gene TRBV27 combines with J gene TRBJ1-2; 9 bases are shared with TRBD1. CDR1 and CDR2 from the germline V gene are MNHEY and SMNVEV (reference sequence). V shed 6 bases, J shed 7 bases, and the junction held 12 bases outside the gene matches. The CDR3 is made up of 15 amino acids.